This TCR beta chain emerged from a study of OX40 agonist ivuxolimab in advanced cancers. Study background: Patients' therapy was ivuxolimab, an antibody that acts as an agonist of OX40 (CD134). Males comprised roughly four fifths of the group, whose mean age was roughly 64 years (range roughly 20 to 85).

In germline, CDR1 is MNHNS, CDR2 SASEGT. The CDR3 has 14 residues. Trimming cost V 7 bases and J 0 bases, with 7 bases left between them. With regard to this clone: Its specificity is not known.

Clones were sequenced by immunoSEQ multiplex PCR, and TCRdb holds only the in-frame ones, with some missing. The sample includes more than 55,000 clones, approximately 82% of them seen just once. A history of autoimmune disease or systemic immunosuppression excluded patients. Study findings and constraints: Dosing at 0.1 to 3.0 mg/kg was accompanied by clonal expansion of CD4+ and CD8+ blood T cells by week 6.

This TCR was recovered from an adult with an advanced solid tumor such as melanoma, head and neck, liver or kidney cancer. Sequencing was performed on CD4+ or CD8+ T cells sorted from blood, taken in a trial of the OX40 agonist ivuxolimab. The chain carries TRBV6-1 and TRBJ1-6, with D possibly matching TRBD1 (5 bases). The CDR3, as DNA: TGTGCCAGCACGGGGGTCTCCTATAATTCACCCCTCCACTTT. Protein product: CASTGVSYNSPLHF.